This TCR beta chain was captured by sequencing in a study of T-cell reconstitution after alpha-beta-depleted transplantation in children (dated by TCRdb to the mid-2010s). For the wider study: T-cell immune reconstitution after TCRalphabeta/CD19-depleted allogeneic hematopoietic cell transplantation in children was quantitatively tracked in the study by means of TCR repertoire profiling. Results the study describes overall, beyond this receptor: Apparently early alphabetaT-cell count recovery about two months after transplant reportedly relied on only several hundred rapidly expanded clones derived from non-depleted graft cells. The high TCRbeta diversity at day 60 in some patients was ascribed to recipient T cells and intrathymic progenitors that had survived conditioning. Hyperexpanded clone frequencies declined over subsequent months; after one year, T-cell counts and TCRbeta diversity were mostly attributed to newly produced T cells.

Turning to this clonotype: Its binding antigen is unknown. A much larger clone lies one base from this, so it may be a read error.

Read against the paper, the sample's treatment or condition label means: allogeneic hematopoietic cell transplantation with graft depleted of TCRalphabeta T cells and CD19 B cells. The transplant recipients were children given TCRalphabeta/CD19-depleted allogeneic hematopoietic cell grafts. Libraries were made using PCR. The sequencer was an Illumina HiSeq 2500. TCR library preparation used molecular barcoding, with unique molecular identifiers applied to normalize quantification of the TCRbeta repertoire. TCRdb cleaned the public reads at Q25 with fastp, built clones with MiXCR and kept in-frame beta chains. CDR3 protein sequences are deduplicated, and each keeps its most common genes and DNA. Present in this sample are roughly 240,000 distinct CDR3 sequences, 6.5% to 9% of which were seen just once. 6.3% of the sample goes to the ten largest clones. The CDR3 starts with the cysteine, ends with the phenylalanine, and has 12 residues. Just the 36-base CDR3 DNA is kept, in frame starting at base 1. The germline V gene gives CDR1 as SQVTM and CDR2 as ANQGSEA.

The rearranged chain carries TRBV29-1 and TRBJ1-1; the D segment could be TRBD1, given 6 matching bases. This receptor was taken from a male patient aged 10 to 17 who had a stem cell transplant for acute lymphoblastic leukemia, so the T cells may come from the graft donor. This sample comprised PBMCs, mostly from graft donor cells, obtained 180 days after TCRalphabeta/CD19-depleted stem cell transplant. The encoded CDR3 is CSVSRGSTDAFF. Here is the DNA: TGCAGCGTCTCAAGGGGGAGCACTGATGCTTTCTTT.